A selection of T cell receptor beta chains follows, all from one sample in a study of shared clonotypes between healthy human individuals. Only in-frame clones appear in the TCRdb table, and some are missing; sequencing was by immunoSEQ multiplex PCR. Of some 1 million clones listed, about 75% are singletons. Input material: memory CD4+ T cells sorted from blood. These TCRs come from a man younger than 35 in good health. Each CDR3 is given with its conserved first and last residue. A D gene is named only where the DNA matches it firmly. The listing skips clone size in some rows; elsewhere it reads once, few, many or a size class.

clone_size,d_call,v_call,j_call,cdr3_aa,cdr3_nt
-,-,TRBV18,TRBJ1-3,CASSPPGQPSGNTIYF,TGTGCCAGCTCACCACCAGGGCAGCCCTCTGGAAACACCATATATTTT
-,-,TRBV5-1,TRBJ1-1,CASRMPGTEAFF,TGCGCCAGCAGAATGCCCGGGACTGAAGCTTTCTTT
few,TRBD1,TRBV19,TRBJ1-2,CASSRSGQGDYGYTF,TGTGCCAGTAGTCGCTCTGGACAGGGCGACTATGGCTACACCTTC
-,TRBD1,TRBV7-8,TRBJ1-1,CASSSRQGLTEAFF,TGTGCCAGCAGCTCCCGACAGGGGTTGACTGAAGCTTTCTTT
-,TRBD1,TRBV5-1,TRBJ1-1,CASSLEDRLNTEAFF,TGCGCCAGCAGCTTGGAGGACAGGTTGAACACTGAAGCTTTCTTT
-,TRBD1,TRBV7-2,TRBJ1-6,CASSSRTGTNSPLHF,TGTGCCAGCAGCTCCCGGACAGGTACTAATTCACCCCTCCACTTT
-,-,TRBV18,TRBJ2-5,CASSPLPSLETQYF,TGTGCCAGCTCACCACTGCCTAGCCTAGAGACCCAGTACTTC
-,TRBD2,TRBV28,TRBJ2-7,CASSLTPSGIYEQYF,TGTGCCAGCAGCCTTACCCCTAGCGGGATCTACGAGCAGTACTTC
once,TRBD2,TRBV4-1,TRBJ2-7,CASSQAAGLGPYEQYF,TGCGCCAGCAGCCAAGCTGCGGGACTAGGACCCTACGAGCAGTACTTC
-,-,TRBV6-6,TRBJ1-1,CASSLGGNTEAFF,TGTGCCAGCAGCCTCGGGGGAAACACTGAAGCTTTCTTT
few,-,TRBV2,TRBJ1-5,CASSEDRGNQPQHF,TGTGCCAGCAGTGAAGACAGGGGCAATCAGCCCCAGCATTTT
-,-,TRBV5-1,TRBJ1-4,CASSPRGGEKLFF,TGCGCCAGCAGCCCCCGAGGGGGAGAAAAACTGTTTTTT
-,-,TRBV4-1,TRBJ2-7,CASSHTLGPRYF,TGCGCCAGCAGCCATACATTGGGCCCGAGGTACTTC
-,-,TRBV12-5,TRBJ2-5,CASGLGAIRTQYF,TGTGCTAGTGGTTTGGGCGCCATCCGGACCCAGTACTTC
few,-,TRBV29-1,TRBJ1-2,CSVGTGALSLTF,-
-,-,TRBV18,TRBJ1-4,CASSPKQTRLNEKLFF,TGTGCCAGCTCACCGAAACAGACCAGACTTAATGAAAAACTGTTTTTT
-,-,TRBV5-4,TRBJ1-6,CASSPRTDNSPLHF,TGTGCCAGCAGCCCCCGAACAGACAATTCACCCCTCCACTTT
-,TRBD2,TRBV30,TRBJ2-3,CAWSKGAGDADTQYF,TGTGCCTGGAGTAAAGGCGCGGGGGATGCAGATACGCAGTATTTT
-,-,TRBV9,TRBJ1-2,CASSVAEGDNYGYTF,TGTGCCAGCAGCGTAGCTGAGGGAGATAACTATGGCTACACCTTC
many,-,TRBV6-1,TRBJ1-5,CASNQGPQPQHF,TGTGCCAGTAACCAGGGTCCTCAGCCCCAGCATTTT
-,-,TRBV9,TRBJ2-7,CASSVAGTVSYEQYF,TGTGCCAGCAGCGTAGCTGGGACGGTCTCCTACGAGCAGTACTTC
-,TRBD1,TRBV2,TRBJ2-5,CASSGDRARETQYF,TGTGCCAGCAGTGGTGACAGGGCGCGAGAGACCCAGTACTTC
once,TRBD2,TRBV2,TRBJ2-1,CASKGGGASNEQFF,TGTGCCAGCAAGGGCGGGGGGGCGAGCAATGAGCAGTTCTTC
-,-,TRBV4-1,TRBJ1-5,CASSQENLGLGSRSNQPQHF,TGCGCCAGCAGCCAAGAAAACCTCGGACTGGGGAGTAGAAGCAATCAGCCCCAGCATTTT